This TCR beta chain originates from a study of shared clonotypes between healthy human individuals. The CDR3 is 17 amino acids. The V and J ends lost 5 bases and 4 bases, in that order; junction bases with no gene match: 15. CDR1 and CDR2 from the germline V gene are MNHEY and SMNVEV (reference sequence). TCRdb's table, derived via immunoSEQ multiplex PCR, lists solely in-frame clones and lacks some. The table has hundreds of thousands of clones, approximately 95% seen once; the top ten hold around 0.11%. CD45RO-negative CD8 cells positively selected for CCR7 made up the naive population, which excluded terminally differentiated effector memory CD45RA+ cells.

The specimen sequenced was naive CD8+ T cells sorted from blood. The source is a woman younger than 45 in good health. V and J are TRBV27 and TRBJ2-3; 7 bases map to TRBD2. In DNA, the CDR3 is TGTGCCAGCAGTGAGACCCACAGCGGGACGAACGCAGATACGCAGTATTTT. Its translation: CASSETHSGTNADTQYF.